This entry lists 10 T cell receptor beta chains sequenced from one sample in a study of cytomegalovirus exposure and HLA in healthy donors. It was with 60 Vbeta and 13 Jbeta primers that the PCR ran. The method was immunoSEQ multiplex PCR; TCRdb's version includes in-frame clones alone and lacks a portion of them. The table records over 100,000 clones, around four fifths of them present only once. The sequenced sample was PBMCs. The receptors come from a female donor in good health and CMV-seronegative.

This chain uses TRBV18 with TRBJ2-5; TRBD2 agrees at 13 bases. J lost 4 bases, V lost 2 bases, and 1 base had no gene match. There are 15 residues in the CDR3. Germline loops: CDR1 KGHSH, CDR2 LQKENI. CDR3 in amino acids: CASSPGLAGAETQYF. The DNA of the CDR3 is TGTGCCAGCTCACCAGGACTAGCGGGAGCAGAGACCCAGTACTTC. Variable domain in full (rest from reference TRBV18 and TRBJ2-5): NAGVMQNPRHLVRRRGQEARLRCSPMKGHSHVYWYRQLPEEGLKFMVYLQKENIIDESGMPKERFSAEFPKEGPSILRIQQVVRGDSAAYFCASSPGLAGAETQYFGPGTRLLVL.

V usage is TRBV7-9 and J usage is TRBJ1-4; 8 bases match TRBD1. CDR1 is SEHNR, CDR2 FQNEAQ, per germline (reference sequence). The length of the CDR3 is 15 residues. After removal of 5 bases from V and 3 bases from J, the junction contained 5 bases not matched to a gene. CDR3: CASSQQGVANEKLFF. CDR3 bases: TGTGCCAGCAGCCAACAGGGGGTAGCTAATGAAAAACTGTTTTTT.

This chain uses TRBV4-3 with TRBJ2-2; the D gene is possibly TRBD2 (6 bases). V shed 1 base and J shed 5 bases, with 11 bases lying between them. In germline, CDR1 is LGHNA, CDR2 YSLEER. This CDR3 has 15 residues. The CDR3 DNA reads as TGCGCCAGCAGCCAAGCGGGAGTAGGGACCGGGGAGCTGTTTTTT. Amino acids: CASSQAGVGTGELFF.

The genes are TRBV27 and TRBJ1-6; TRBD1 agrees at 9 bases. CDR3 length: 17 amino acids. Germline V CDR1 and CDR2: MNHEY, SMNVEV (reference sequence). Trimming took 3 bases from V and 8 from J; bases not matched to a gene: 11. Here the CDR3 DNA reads TGTGCCAGCAGTTTCCCCCCCGGGACAGGGACGGATTCACCCCTCCACTTT. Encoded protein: CASSFPPGTGTDSPLHF.

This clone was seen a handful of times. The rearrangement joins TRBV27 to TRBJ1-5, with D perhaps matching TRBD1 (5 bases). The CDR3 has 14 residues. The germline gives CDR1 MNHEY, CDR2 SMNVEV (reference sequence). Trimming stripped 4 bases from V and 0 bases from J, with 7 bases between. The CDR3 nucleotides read TGTGCCAGCAGTTGGGGCAATAGCAATCAGCCCCAGCATTTT. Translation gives CASSWGNSNQPQHF.

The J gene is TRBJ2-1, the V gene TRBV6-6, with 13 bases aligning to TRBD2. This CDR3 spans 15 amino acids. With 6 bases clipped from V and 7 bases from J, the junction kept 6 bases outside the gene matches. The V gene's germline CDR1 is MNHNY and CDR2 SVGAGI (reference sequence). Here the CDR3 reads CASSSWGLAGNEQFF. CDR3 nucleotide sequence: TGTGCCAGCAGCTCCTGGGGACTAGCGGGAAATGAGCAGTTCTTC.

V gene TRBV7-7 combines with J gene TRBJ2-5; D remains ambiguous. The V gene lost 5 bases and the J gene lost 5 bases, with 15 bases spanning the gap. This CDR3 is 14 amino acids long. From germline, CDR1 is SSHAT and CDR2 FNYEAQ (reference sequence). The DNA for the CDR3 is TGTGCCAGCAGCCAAGTCGGCGGTTGGGAGACCCAGTACTTC. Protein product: CASSQVGGWETQYF.

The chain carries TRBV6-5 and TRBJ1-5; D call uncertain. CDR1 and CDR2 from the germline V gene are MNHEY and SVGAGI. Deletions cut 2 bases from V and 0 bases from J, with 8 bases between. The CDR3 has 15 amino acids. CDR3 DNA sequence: TGTGCCAGCAGTTACGGCGGGGATAGCAATCAGCCCCAGCATTTT. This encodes CASSYGGDSNQPQHF.

CDR3 nucleotides: TGCGCCAGCAGCCGGACGGGGGTAGACGAGCAGTACTTC. Its protein is CASSRTGVDEQYF. The rearrangement links TRBV4-1 to TRBJ2-5; weak D call: TRBD2 (6 bases). Matching the DNA end better, TRBJ2-7 makes the J call doubtful. CDR3 length: 13 amino acids. Germline V lookup: CDR1 MGHRA, CDR2 YSYEKL.

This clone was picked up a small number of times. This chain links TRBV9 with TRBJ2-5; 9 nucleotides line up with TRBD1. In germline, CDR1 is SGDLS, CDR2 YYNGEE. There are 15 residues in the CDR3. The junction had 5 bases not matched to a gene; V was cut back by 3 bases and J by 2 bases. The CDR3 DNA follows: TGTGCCAGCAGCGCCCTAGGACAGGGGCAAGAGACCCAGTACTTC. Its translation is CASSALGQGQETQYF. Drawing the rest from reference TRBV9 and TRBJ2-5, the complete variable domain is DSGVTQTPKHLITATGQRVTLRCSPRSGDLSVYWYQQSLDQGLQFLIQYYNGEERAKGNILERFSAQQFPDLHSELNLSSLELGDSALYFCASSALGQGQETQYFGPGTRLLVL.